This TCR beta chain was captured in a study of T cell responses to AZD1222 COVID-19 vaccine. Study results and caveats: Nearly half of unique spike-specific TCRs reportedly avoided B.1.351 and B.1.1.7 mutated regions. Along spike, vaccine-associated CD4 TCRs were found throughout, with dominance at 160-218 and 743-854.

This CDR3 spans 18 amino acids. V was shortened by 3 bases and J by 2 bases, with 20 bases between the two germline ends. From germline, CDR1 is SGHAT and CDR2 FQNNGV. For this clone: Antigen unknown.

Libraries were prepared by immunoSEQ multiplex PCR; TCRdb keeps only in-frame clonotypes and omits some of them. Of approximately 130,000 clones in the sample, over 85% were seen once. This chain links TRBV11-2 with TRBJ1-3; D possibly corresponds to TRBD1 (6 bases). Sample: peripheral blood, taken on day 0 of AZD1222 vaccination. This TCR was recovered from an adult in good health. The DNA for the CDR3 is TGTGCCAGCAGCTTCCATTCCCCGGGACACACAGCTGGAAACACCATATATTTT. This gives the protein CASSFHSPGHTAGNTIYF.